The present T cell receptor (beta chain) was sequenced within a study of blood T cell repertoires in COVID-19. About the study: Sources were T cells, B-cell-depleted T cells, or PBMCs; the material itself was cDNA or gDNA.

The V segment lost 5 bases and the J segment 7 bases; nucleotides outside the gene matches: 10. This CDR3 region has 16 residues. CDR1 and CDR2 (germline): MGHDK, SYGVNS. Only in-frame clones appear in the TCRdb table, and some are missing; sequencing was by immunoSEQ multiplex PCR. This table holds 200,000 to 250,000 clones, roughly 83% found once. The sequence was collected from a man aged 80 or over with acute or convalescent COVID-19. The source material was peripheral blood. V and J are TRBV25-1 and TRBJ1-6; TRBD1 matches at 8 bases. CDR3 residues: CASSPTGGSGNSPLHF. CDR3 DNA sequence: TGTGCCAGCAGTCCAACAGGGGGATCGGGCAATTCACCCCTCCACTTT. The whole variable domain, filled in from reference TRBV25-1 and TRBJ1-6, reads EADIYQTPRYLVIGTGKKITLECSQTMGHDKMYWYQQDPGMELHLIHYSYGVNSTEKGDLSSESTVSRIRTEHFPLTLESARPSHTSQYLCASSPTGGSGNSPLHFGNGTRLTVT.